A single sample is the source of the 32 T cell receptor beta chains below, sequenced in a study of beta chain features in type 1 diabetes. The isolated RNA, all of it, was reverse transcribed, so expressed TCRB transcripts were what got sequenced. TCRdb's copy holds only in-frame clones and misses some; the assay was immunoSEQ multiplex PCR. The sample has hundreds of thousands of clones, about 16% seen once. What was sequenced was naive CD4+ T cells from blood. The receptor set was obtained from a man between 18 and 29 years old in good health.

This clone turned up a few times. The genes are TRBV4-3 and TRBJ2-5; 8 bases match TRBD2. Trimming removed 1 base from V and 3 bases from J; junction bases left unmatched: 4. The CDR3 contains 15 residues. The germline gives CDR1 LGHNA, CDR2 YSLEER. CDR3 nucleotide sequence: TGCGCCAGCAGCCAAGGGACTAGCCCTAAAGAGACCCAGTACTTC. This encodes CASSQGTSPKETQYF.

The gene calls are TRBV29-1 and TRBJ1-1, with D possibly TRBD1 on 5 matching bases. Trimming left V 1 base short and J 1 base short, with 13 bases between. The CDR3 runs 15 residues. Per germline, CDR1 SQVTM and CDR2 ANQGSEA. CDR3 DNA: TGCAGCGTTGAAGGGTCAGGGTTGTGGAACACTGAAGCTTTCTTT. The encoded protein is CSVEGSGLWNTEAFF.

This clone showed up just a few times. As DNA, the CDR3 is TGTGCCAGCAGCTTAGCAATCGGGGAGCTGTTTTTT. Translating gives CASSLAIGELFF. J is TRBJ2-2 and V is TRBV7-2; D is unclear. Germline CDR1 and CDR2: SGHTA and FQGNSA. The CDR3 sequence is 12 residues long. The V gene lost 0 bases and the J gene lost 7 bases, with 3 bases spanning the gap.

In this sample, this clone turned up a few times. V usage is TRBV5-1 and J usage is TRBJ1-1; 8 positions match TRBD1. The germline gives CDR1 SGHRS, CDR2 YFSETQ. With 4 bases clipped from V and 6 bases from J, the junction kept 2 bases outside the gene matches. CDR3 size: 12 residues. CDR3 loop: CASSLRGPEAFF. The CDR3 nucleotides read TGCGCCAGCAGCCTCAGGGGGCCTGAAGCTTTCTTT.

The CDR3 region has the DNA TGTGCCAGCAGCCTCGGGACAACCCCCGGGGAGCAGTACTTC. It translates to CASSLGTTPGEQYF. The chain has TRBV9 and TRBJ2-7; the D gene is possibly TRBD1 (6 bases). V dropped 4 bases and J dropped 7 bases, with 18 bases sitting between them. Germline lookup yields CDR1 SGDLS and CDR2 YYNGEE. CDR3 length equals 14 residues. The whole variable domain, filled in from reference TRBV9 and TRBJ2-7, reads DSGVTQTPKHLITATGQRVTLRCSPRSGDLSVYWYQQSLDQGLQFLIQYYNGEERAKGNILERFSAQQFPDLHSELNLSSLELGDSALYFCASSLGTTPGEQYFGPGTRLTVT.

V is TRBV6-5 and J is TRBJ2-4, with no clear D. This CDR3 has 15 residues. Germline V gene lookup returns CDR1 MNHEY and CDR2 SVGAGI. Trimming removed 2 bases at V and 0 bases at J, with 8 bases between. The CDR3 protein is CASSYGELAKNIQYF. DNA of the CDR3: TGTGCCAGCAGTTACGGGGAATTAGCCAAAAACATTCAGTACTTC.

The chain is built from TRBV15 and TRBJ2-1; D possibly corresponds to TRBD1 (5 bases). V was pared by 0 bases and J by 8 bases, with 23 bases between. Germline CDR1 is LNHNV and CDR2 is YYDKDF (reference sequence). CDR3 length: 18 residues. Written as DNA, the CDR3 is TGTGCCACCAGCAGAGATAAGGGGAAGGGAACACCGCACCATGAGCAGTTCTTC. Residues: CATSRDKGKGTPHHEQFF.

The chain carries TRBV5-6 and TRBJ1-1; D remains unclear. CDR1 and CDR2 from the germline V gene are SGHDT and YYEEEE. With 3 bases removed from V and 8 bases from J, the gap between germline ends came to 11 bases. The CDR3 consists of 12 residues. The CDR3 DNA is TGTGCCAGCAGCTGGGCAGGCTACGAAGCTTTCTTT. It is translated as CASSWAGYEAFF.

The table lists this clone with a few counts. The chain has TRBV4-1 and TRBJ2-1; 10 bases map to TRBD2. The CDR3 length is 15 residues. The V gene's germline CDR1 is MGHRA and CDR2 YSYEKL. Trimming cost V 6 bases and J 9 bases; bases outside gene matches: 11. The CDR3 bases are TGCGCCAGCAGGGCACTAGCGGGGATGAAAACTGAGCAGTTCTTC. This sequence encodes CASRALAGMKTEQFF.

V gene TRBV5-4 combines with J gene TRBJ2-5; 12 nucleotides match TRBD2. The CDR3 has 14 residues. Germline CDR1 reads SGHNT; CDR2 reads YYREEE (reference sequence). Losses at the gene ends were 4 bases for V and 5 bases for J; bases not matched to a gene: 3. The CDR3 reads CASSLTSGSETQYF. Written as DNA, the CDR3 is TGTGCCAGCAGCCTGACTAGCGGGAGTGAGACCCAGTACTTC.

The CDR3, as DNA: TGTGCCGATCGAGGGGACAGGGGTACTGAAGCTTTCTTT. Translated: CADRGDRGTEAFF. This chain links TRBV2 with TRBJ1-1, with TRBD1 identical over 10 bases. The CDR3 is 13 residues long. The V segment lost 11 bases and the J segment 5 bases; nucleotides outside the gene matches: 8. The germline V gene encodes CDR1 SNHLY and CDR2 FYNNEI.

V usage is TRBV5-4 and J usage is TRBJ1-1, with D maybe TRBD1 (5 bases). CDR1 is SGHNT and CDR2 is YYREEE in the germline V gene (reference sequence). This CDR3 is built from 13 residues. V was trimmed by 3 bases and J by 3 bases, leaving 9 bases between them. CDR3 DNA: TGTGCCAGCAGCTCCGGACAAGACACTGAAGCTTTCTTT. It codes for CASSSGQDTEAFF.

This clone was counted a few times. V is TRBV9 and J is TRBJ1-1; D is undetermined. The CDR3 covers 13 residues. V shed 2 bases and J shed 4 bases, with 9 bases lying between them. Germline V CDR1 and CDR2: SGDLS, YYNGEE. CDR3 nucleotide sequence: TGTGCCAGCAGCGTCGAACCGAGCACTGAAGCTTTCTTT. Encoded protein: CASSVEPSTEAFF. Together with reference TRBV9 and TRBJ1-1, the CDR3 gives the full variable domain: DSGVTQTPKHLITATGQRVTLRCSPRSGDLSVYWYQQSLDQGLQFLIQYYNGEERAKGNILERFSAQQFPDLHSELNLSSLELGDSALYFCASSVEPSTEAFFGQGTRLTVV.

This clone was counted between two and nine times. Different DNA sequences within this sample yield the same CDR3. The CDR3, as DNA: TGTGCCAGCAGCTTAAAGGGCGATACGCAGTATTTT. Translated, it gives CASSLKGDTQYF. The chain employs TRBV7-2 and TRBJ2-3; no clear D gene. The CDR3 has 12 residues. The germline CDR1 and CDR2 sequences are SGHTA and FQGNSA. V was cut by 2 bases and J by 6 bases, with 6 bases left in between.

This chain uses TRBV5-1 with TRBJ2-5, with D perhaps matching TRBD1 (5 bases). With 6 bases removed from V and 3 bases from J, the gap between germline ends came to 15 bases. This CDR3 is built from 14 residues. Germline lookup yields CDR1 SGHRS and CDR2 YFSETQ. CDR3 amino acids: CASTRPDSKETQYF. The DNA for the CDR3 is TGCGCCAGCACCCGACCCGACAGTAAAGAGACCCAGTACTTC.

The rearrangement uses TRBV19 and TRBJ2-7, with 9 bases matching TRBD2. The CDR3 totals 16 residues. Trimming at V came to 7 bases and at J to 0 bases, leaving 10 bases not matched to a gene. CDR1 and CDR2 (germline): LNHDA, SQIVND (reference sequence). CDR3 nucleotides: TGTGCCAGTACAGAAGCGGGAGGCGCGAGCTCCTACGAGCAGTACTTC. Protein: CASTEAGGASSYEQYF.

V is TRBV9 and J is TRBJ1-4, with a possible D match to TRBD1 (5 bases). The CDR3 extends over 15 amino acids. Per germline, CDR1 SGDLS and CDR2 YYNGEE. V was pared by 3 bases and J by 2 bases, with 11 bases between. The CDR3 sequence is CASSGDLGTNEKLFF. The CDR3 DNA sequence: TGTGCCAGCAGCGGGGACCTGGGGACTAATGAAAAACTGTTTTTT.

The J gene is TRBJ2-1, the V gene TRBV18; 9 bases map to TRBD2. Trimming removed 6 bases from V and 4 bases from J; junction bases left unmatched: 7. The CDR3 has 15 residues. Germline values: CDR1 KGHSH, CDR2 LQKENI. For the CDR3, the DNA is TGTGCCAGCTCGCGTAATAGCGGGGGTTACAATGAGCAGTTCTTC. Translated, it gives CASSRNSGGYNEQFF.

This clone turned up a few times. This chain uses TRBV2 with TRBJ2-6, with no clear D. In germline, CDR1 is SNHLY, CDR2 FYNNEI. With 6 bases removed from V and 2 bases from J, the gap between germline ends came to 14 bases. This CDR3 is built from 16 residues. The CDR3 loop is CASRDVSRPGANVLTF. In DNA form, the CDR3 reads TGTGCCAGCAGGGACGTCAGCAGACCTGGGGCCAACGTCCTGACTTTC.

V gene TRBV4-3 combines with J gene TRBJ2-3, with D unresolved. CDR3 length: 15 residues. V lost 1 base to trimming and J lost 2 bases, with 10 bases between them. CDR1 and CDR2 from the germline V gene are LGHNA and YSLEER. CDR3 in amino acids: CASSQAGLPTDTQYF. CDR3 in DNA: TGCGCCAGCAGCCAAGCTGGCCTTCCCACAGATACGCAGTATTTT.

This chain connects TRBV7-9 to TRBJ1-5, with TRBD1 matching over 9 bases. V lost 6 bases and J lost 3; bases outside the gene matches: 6. The CDR3 length is 15 residues. Germline loops: CDR1 SEHNR, CDR2 FQNEAQ (reference sequence). CDR3 amino acids: CASSPQGANNQPQHF. In DNA form, the CDR3 reads TGTGCCAGCAGTCCACAGGGGGCCAACAATCAGCCCCAGCATTTT. Using reference TRBV7-9 and TRBJ1-5 for the parts outside the CDR3, the full variable domain is DTGVSQNPRHKITKRGQNVTFRCDPISEHNRLYWYRQTLGQGPEFLTYFQNEAQLEKSRLLSDRFSAERPKGSFSTLEIQRTEQGDSAMYLCASSPQGANNQPQHFGDGTRLSIL.

This clone appeared a few times. The chain links TRBV13 to TRBJ2-5, with TRBD2 identical over 11 bases. V was pared by 4 bases and J by 4 bases, with 8 bases of the junction left unmatched. This CDR3 has 16 amino acids. Germline CDR1 is PRHDT and CDR2 is FYEKMQ (reference sequence). In nucleotides, the CDR3 is TGTGCCAGCAGCTCTCCGGCCGGACTAGCGGGAGAGACCCAGTACTTC. Translation gives CASSSPAGLAGETQYF.

The chain couples TRBV5-4 to TRBJ2-1, with 7 bases that match TRBD1. Germline trimming cut 5 bases from V and 3 bases from J; bases unmatched to any gene: 5. Germline CDR1 SGHNT, CDR2 YYREEE (reference sequence). CDR3 size: 14 residues. The CDR3 is CASSPTGNYNEQFF. The CDR3 DNA is TGTGCCAGCAGTCCGACAGGGAACTACAATGAGCAGTTCTTC.

The V gene is TRBV15, the J gene TRBJ1-5; no reliable D call. V lost 6 bases, J lost 4 bases, and 13 bases lay in between. CDR3 length: 14 amino acids. Germline V gives CDR1 LNHNV, CDR2 YYDKDF (reference sequence). The CDR3: CATRADLGNQPQHF. The CDR3 bases are TGTGCCACCAGGGCGGACCTGGGAAATCAGCCCCAGCATTTT.

This clone was observed a few times. The V gene is TRBV30, the J gene TRBJ2-1; D possibly corresponds to TRBD1 (6 bases). The CDR3 is 13 residues long. Germline V gene lookup returns CDR1 GTSNPN and CDR2 SVGIG (reference sequence). Trimming cost V 5 bases and J 4 bases, with 12 bases left between them. In DNA form, the CDR3 reads TGTGCCTGGCGTAAAGGGGGATACAATGAGCAGTTCTTC. This sequence encodes CAWRKGGYNEQFF.

The rearrangement joins TRBV30 to TRBJ2-5, with D unclear. Trimming cost V 2 bases and J 0 bases, with 7 bases left between them. Germline V gene sequence: CDR1 GTSNPN, CDR2 SVGIG (reference sequence). The CDR3 spans 13 residues. The CDR3 sequence is CAWSRLNQETQYF. CDR3 sequence (DNA): TGTGCCTGGAGTAGACTGAACCAAGAGACCCAGTACTTC.

This sequence joins TRBV4-2 and TRBJ2-5; 9 positions agree with TRBD1. The V and J ends lost 4 bases and 4 bases, in that order; junction bases with no gene match: 7. The CDR3 sequence is 15 residues long. CDR1 LGHNA and CDR2 YNFKEQ come from the germline V gene. The CDR3 here is CASSRRDRERETQYF. The CDR3 bases are TGTGCCAGCAGCCGTCGGGACAGGGAACGAGAGACCCAGTACTTC.

The genes are TRBV5-4 and TRBJ2-1, with 7 bases aligning to TRBD1. The trim removed 0 bases at V and 3 bases at J, leaving 3 bases unmatched. Looked up from germline, CDR1 is SGHNT and CDR2 is YYREEE (reference sequence). This CDR3 is built from 15 residues. This chain's CDR3 is CASSLGQGVYNEQFF. CDR3 coding DNA: TGTGCCAGCAGCTTGGGGCAGGGGGTCTACAATGAGCAGTTCTTC.

This clone was detected only a few times. The rearrangement joins TRBV7-2 to TRBJ1-6; D gene unclear. This CDR3 is built from 14 residues. V gave up 2 bases and J gave up 10 bases, with 12 bases separating them. CDR1 is SGHTA, CDR2 FQGNSA, per germline. The CDR3 loop reads CASSLRQARSPLHF. The CDR3 DNA is TGTGCCAGCAGCTTAAGGCAGGCTCGATCACCCCTCCACTTT.

J is TRBJ2-6 and V is TRBV7-9; unclear D gene. Per germline, CDR1 SEHNR and CDR2 FQNEAQ (reference sequence). This CDR3 region has 17 residues. The germline V and J ends were trimmed by 3 bases and 0 bases, with 12 bases remaining between them. CDR3 protein: CASSFIGGSSGANVLTF. CDR3 bases: TGTGCCAGCAGCTTCATAGGCGGAAGCTCTGGGGCCAACGTCCTGACTTTC. The full variable domain, its missing parts supplied by reference TRBV7-9 and TRBJ2-6, is DTGVSQNPRHKITKRGQNVTFRCDPISEHNRLYWYRQTLGQGPEFLTYFQNEAQLEKSRLLSDRFSAERPKGSFSTLEIQRTEQGDSAMYLCASSFIGGSSGANVLTFGAGSRLTVL.

This clone was picked up a small number of times. V is TRBV11-2 and J is TRBJ2-7, with D uncertain. The ends were cut back, 3 bases at V and 7 bases at J, with 13 bases in the middle. The length of the CDR3 is 13 residues. Germline V CDR1 and CDR2: SGHAT, FQNNGV. The DNA for the CDR3 is TGTGCCAGCAGCTTCTTGGTTTGGGGAGAGCAGTACTTC. Translating gives CASSFLVWGEQYF.

Only a few counts were recorded for this clone. This chain uses TRBV28 with TRBJ2-1, with D unclear. Trimming pared 3 bases from V and 8 bases from J, leaving 11 bases between. The CDR3 has 13 residues. Per the germline V gene, CDR1 is MDHEN and CDR2 is SYDVKM. Here the CDR3 DNA reads TGTGCCAGCAGTTTGAACTTAGGCGATGAGCAGTTCTTC. It encodes CASSLNLGDEQFF.